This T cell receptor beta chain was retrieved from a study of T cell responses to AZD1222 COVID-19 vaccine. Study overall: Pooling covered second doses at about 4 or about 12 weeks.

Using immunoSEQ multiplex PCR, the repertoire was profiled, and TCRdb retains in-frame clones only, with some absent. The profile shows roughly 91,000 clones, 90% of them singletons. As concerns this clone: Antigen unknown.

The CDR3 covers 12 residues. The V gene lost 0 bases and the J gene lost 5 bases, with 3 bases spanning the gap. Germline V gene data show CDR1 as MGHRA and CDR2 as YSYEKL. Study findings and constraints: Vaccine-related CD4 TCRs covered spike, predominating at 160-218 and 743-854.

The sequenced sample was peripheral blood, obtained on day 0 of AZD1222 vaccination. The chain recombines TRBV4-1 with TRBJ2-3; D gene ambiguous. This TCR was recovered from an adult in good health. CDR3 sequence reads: CASSQEEDTQYF. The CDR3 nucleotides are TGCGCCAGCAGCCAAGAGGAAGATACGCAGTATTTT.